Listed here are 30 T cell receptor beta chains from one sample, sequenced in a study of CD8 T cells in ankylosing spondylitis. A single record per CDR3 protein comes from TCRdb applying MiXCR to the 5' RACE reads. The sample holds about 130,000 distinct CDR3 sequences, around 8.5% seen once. The sample was blood, either unsorted or a sorted T cell fraction (not recorded which). Source of these receptors: a male donor with ankylosing spondylitis or in good health (not recorded which).

The CDR3 loop reads CASSRIGIAGSSYNEQFF. The CDR3 DNA follows: TGTGCCAGCAGCCGTATCGGGATAGCGGGATCGTCCTACAATGAGCAGTTCTTC. This chain joins TRBV27 and TRBJ2-1; 8 bases align to TRBD2. The junction had 14 bases not matched to a gene; V was cut back by 6 bases and J by 1 base. CDR3 length: 18 residues. Germline CDR1 reads MNHEY; CDR2 reads SMNVEV (reference sequence).

This clonotype appeared a few times. This sequence joins TRBV11-1 and TRBJ2-3; unclear D gene. V was clipped by 2 bases and J by 0 bases, with 12 bases between them. The CDR3 sequence is 16 residues long. CDR1 is SGHAT and CDR2 is FQDESV in the germline V gene (reference sequence). CDR3 loop: CASSLSRSVSTDTQYF. Here the CDR3 DNA reads TGTGCCAGCAGCTTATCTCGGAGCGTAAGCACAGATACGCAGTATTTT.

This chain links TRBV27 with TRBJ2-3, with 7 positions matching TRBD2. The CDR3 consists of 11 residues. V was clipped by 7 bases and J by 6 bases; unmatched bases: 1. From germline, CDR1 is MNHEY and CDR2 SMNVEV (reference sequence). This CDR3 reads CASTGGDTQYF. CDR3 DNA: TGTGCCAGCACCGGGGGGGATACGCAGTATTTT.

In its sample, this clonotype was seen a few times. The DNA is left out, because the CDR3 cannot be placed on it with certainty; the CDR3 is given as TCRdb lists it. The chain combines TRBV21-1 with TRBJ2-1. TRBV21-1 counts as a pseudogene. The CDR3 spans 17 amino acids, including both terminal residues. CDR3 in amino acids: CASSKWGSGSSYNEQFF.

This clonotype was observed many times. The rearrangement uses TRBV12-3 or TRBV12-4 and TRBJ1-5; D uncertain. The CDR3 has 15 amino acids. With 1 base removed from V and 3 bases from J, the gap between germline ends came to 10 bases. The CDR3 region is CASSLGQLHNQPQHF. Here the CDR3 DNA reads TGTGCCAGCAGTTTAGGGCAGCTCCACAATCAGCCCCAGCATTTT.

This clonotype was detected many times. The chain employs TRBV12-3 or TRBV12-4 and TRBJ2-1, with D perhaps TRBD2 (6 bases). CDR3 length: 14 residues. The V end was cut by 3 bases, the J end by 6 bases, with 12 bases between. The CDR3 loop reads CASSLRVGGNEQFF. The CDR3 nucleotides are TGTGCCAGCAGTTTGAGGGTCGGGGGCAATGAGCAGTTCTTC.

In this sample, this clonotype turned up many times. The chain couples TRBV20-1 to TRBJ2-7; D may correspond to TRBD1 or TRBD2 (5 bases each). The ends were cut back, 3 bases at V and 4 bases at J, with 16 bases in the middle. The germline CDR1 and CDR2 sequences are DFQATT and SNEGSKA (reference sequence). There are 14 residues in the CDR3. CDR3 loop: CSARIPGPIYEQYF. The CDR3 DNA reads as TGCAGTGCTAGGATACCGGGACCGATTTACGAGCAGTACTTC.

This clonotype was seen ten or more times. V is TRBV6-2 or TRBV6-3 and J is TRBJ2-7; 7 bases map to TRBD2. The J segment lost 3 bases and the V segment lost 2 bases, leaving 13 bases of the junction unmatched. This CDR3 spans 17 amino acids. Germline CDR1 is MNHEY and CDR2 is SVGEGT. The CDR3: CASSYGFWSREDYEQYF. The CDR3 region has the DNA TGTGCCAGCAGTTACGGGTTCTGGAGTCGGGAGGACTACGAGCAGTACTTC.

This clonotype came up many times. V gene TRBV9 combines with J gene TRBJ2-5; 9 bases map to TRBD2. Germline loops: CDR1 SGDLS, CDR2 YYNGEE. The length of the CDR3 is 16 residues. Germline trimming cut 3 bases from V and 1 base from J; bases unmatched to any gene: 7. CDR3 loop: CASSDSGSFVQETQYF. For the CDR3, the DNA is TGTGCCAGCAGCGATAGCGGGAGTTTTGTCCAAGAGACCCAGTACTTC. The complete variable domain, with remaining parts taken from reference TRBV9 and TRBJ2-5, reads DSGVTQTPKHLITATGQRVTLRCSPRSGDLSVYWYQQSLDQGLQFLIQYYNGEERAKGNILERFSAQQFPDLHSELNLSSLELGDSALYFCASSDSGSFVQETQYFGPGTRLLVL.

The rearrangement uses TRBV12-3 or TRBV12-4 and TRBJ2-1; D is possibly TRBD2 (5 bases). The V end was cut by 3 bases, the J end by 6 bases, with 12 bases between. The CDR3 loop spans 14 amino acids. CDR3 DNA: TGTGCCAGCAGTTTGTCCCAACGGGGCAATGAGCAGTTCTTC. It codes for CASSLSQRGNEQFF.

On this clonotype itself: A clone one base away is much larger, so this may be a read error. This rearrangement joins TRBV5-5 to TRBJ2-5, with TRBD1 matching over 10 bases. There are 16 residues in the CDR3. Per the germline V gene, CDR1 is SGHKS and CDR2 is YYEKEE (reference sequence). CDR3 loop: CASSLTGTGDWETHYF. In nucleotides, the CDR3 is TGTGCCAGCAGCTTGACAGGGACAGGGGATTGGGAGACCCATTACTTC.

This clonotype appeared a few times. In DNA form, the CDR3 reads TGTGCCAGCAGCTCCGTAGCGGGAGAACAAGAGACCCAGTACTTC. This sequence encodes CASSSVAGEQETQYF. V and J are TRBV5-5 and TRBJ2-5, with 9 bases fitting TRBD2. This CDR3 is built from 15 residues. Germline V gene data show CDR1 as SGHKS and CDR2 as YYEKEE (reference sequence). V shed 3 bases and J 2 bases; nucleotides not matched to a gene: 5.

This clonotype showed up many times. The V gene is TRBV20-1, the J gene TRBJ2-1; D is uncertain. The CDR3 runs to 14 residues. The V end lost 5 bases, the J end lost 4 bases, and 15 bases lay between the germline ends. The germline CDR1 and CDR2 sequences are DFQATT and SNEGSKA (reference sequence). The CDR3 sequence is CSAPLGKRYNEQFF. The CDR3 DNA reads as TGCAGTGCTCCATTGGGGAAACGTTACAATGAGCAGTTCTTC.

This clonotype has ten or more counts. The chain joins TRBV29-1 to TRBJ2-1; D gene uncertain. The CDR3 consists of 15 residues. V was trimmed by 1 base and J by 0 bases, leaving 10 bases between them. Germline-derived CDR1 and CDR2 are SQVTM and ANQGSEA. As DNA, the CDR3 is TGCAGCGTTGAAGGCGACTCCAGCTCCTACAATGAGCAGTTCTTC. Its protein product is CSVEGDSSSYNEQFF.

This clonotype showed up just a few times. The chain has TRBV9 and TRBJ2-5; D is possibly TRBD2 (5 bases). The length of the CDR3 is 13 residues. From germline, CDR1 is SGDLS and CDR2 YYNGEE. Trimming left V 4 bases short and J 3 bases short, with 10 bases between. DNA for the CDR3: TGTGCCAGCAGCCCAAAAGCGGAAGAGACCCAGTACTTC. This sequence encodes CASSPKAEETQYF.

The rearrangement uses TRBV6-1 and TRBJ2-3; D not certain. This CDR3 comprises 10 residues. The V gene lost 10 bases and the J gene lost 6 bases, with 8 bases spanning the gap. Germline loops: CDR1 MNHNS, CDR2 SASEGT. CDR3 in amino acids: CATEEDTQYF. The CDR3 bases are TGTGCCACCGAGGAGGATACGCAGTATTTT.

This clonotype was seen many times. This rearrangement joins TRBV5-1 to TRBJ2-1, with 15 bases identical to TRBD2. The germline V gene encodes CDR1 SGHRS and CDR2 YFSETQ. This CDR3 has 16 residues. J gave up 6 bases and V 7 bases, and 8 bases lay outside the gene matches. The CDR3 reads CASDRGLAGGRNEQFF. The CDR3 coding sequence is TGCGCCAGCGACAGGGGACTAGCGGGAGGTCGCAATGAGCAGTTCTTC.

This clonotype was picked up many times. The V and J genes are TRBV7-9 and TRBJ2-1; 7 nucleotides align to TRBD2. Germline values: CDR1 SEHNR, CDR2 FQNEAQ (reference sequence). The trim removed 4 bases at V and 0 bases at J, leaving 9 bases unmatched. CDR3 length: 17 amino acids. The CDR3 DNA reads as TGTGCCAGCAGCTCCAACTCCGGGGGGAGCTCCTACAATGAGCAGTTCTTC. It codes for CASSSNSGGSSYNEQFF.

The sample holds many counts of this clonotype. This chain uses TRBV6-2 or TRBV6-3 with TRBJ1-5, with 9 bases lining up with TRBD1. V lost 6 bases and J lost 5; bases outside the gene matches: 11. This CDR3 has 16 residues. The germline V gene encodes CDR1 MNHEY and CDR2 SVGEGT. The CDR3: CASRPAGQGPYQPQHF. For the CDR3, the DNA is TGTGCCAGCAGACCCGCGGGACAGGGACCGTATCAGCCCCAGCATTTT.

This clonotype was seen a few times. The chain is built from TRBV15 and TRBJ2-7; 10 bases map to TRBD1. Losses at the gene ends were 1 base for V and 2 bases for J; bases not matched to a gene: 2. Germline lookup yields CDR1 LNHNV and CDR2 YYDKDF (reference sequence). The CDR3 consists of 15 residues. CDR3 loop: CATSRVGQGAYEQYF. Here the CDR3 DNA reads TGTGCCACCAGCAGAGTAGGACAGGGGGCCTACGAGCAGTACTTC.

The chain couples TRBV3-1 to TRBJ2-1; 7 bases fit TRBD2. The germline CDR1 and CDR2 sequences are LGHDT and YNNKEL (reference sequence). The V segment lost 4 bases and the J segment 9 bases; nucleotides outside the gene matches: 3. This CDR3 spans 12 amino acids. CDR3 in DNA: TGTGCCAGCAGCCGGGGAGGGATTGAGCAGTTCTTC. The encoded protein is CASSRGGIEQFF.

In its sample, this clonotype was seen many times. The V call is TRBV20-1, the J call TRBJ1-1; unclear D gene. This CDR3 spans 12 amino acids. Germline V gene lookup returns CDR1 DFQATT and CDR2 SNEGSKA (reference sequence). CDR3 sequence reads: CRGRLGNTEAFF. CDR3 sequence (DNA): TGCAGGGGCAGATTAGGGAACACTGAAGCTTTCTTT.

This clonotype was seen many times. The chain recombines TRBV12-3 or TRBV12-4 with TRBJ2-7; 9 nucleotides agree with TRBD2. V lost 2 bases and J lost 6; bases outside the gene matches: 5. The CDR3 runs 14 residues. The CDR3 is CASSLLAGFGEQYF. As DNA, the CDR3 is TGTGCCAGCAGTTTACTAGCGGGATTTGGCGAGCAGTACTTC.

This clonotype was seen ten or more times. The genes are TRBV20-1 and TRBJ1-5; weak D call: TRBD1 (6 bases). Germline-derived CDR1 and CDR2 are DFQATT and SNEGSKA (reference sequence). V gave up 2 bases and J gave up 7 bases, with 15 bases separating them. The CDR3 sequence is 14 residues long. CDR3 residues: CSARQQGSGQPQHF. The CDR3 region has the DNA TGCAGTGCTAGACAACAGGGTTCGGGACAGCCCCAGCATTTT.

This clonotype has at least ten counts. The CDR3 region is CSLAGESKNIQYF. In DNA form, the CDR3 reads TGCAGTCTAGCGGGAGAGTCCAAAAACATTCAGTACTTC. The V gene is TRBV20-1, the J gene TRBJ2-4; 10 bases match TRBD2. V shed 8 bases, J shed 2 bases, and the junction held 3 bases outside the gene matches. Germline CDR1 DFQATT, CDR2 SNEGSKA (reference sequence). There are 13 residues in the CDR3.

This clonotype was counted at least ten times. The V call is TRBV3-1, the J call TRBJ2-2; D is ambiguous. V shed 7 bases and J shed 1 base, with 7 bases lying between them. Germline V gene data show CDR1 as LGHDT and CDR2 as YNNKEL (reference sequence). This CDR3 has 13 residues. CDR3 DNA: TGTGCCAGCAATACAGAGAACACCGGGGAGCTGTTTTTT. It codes for CASNTENTGELFF. Full variable domain (missing parts from reference TRBV3-1 and TRBJ2-2): DTAVSQTPKYLVTQMGNDKSIKCEQNLGHDTMYWYKQDSKKFLKIMFSYNNKELIINETVPNRFSPKSPDKAHLNLHINSLELGDSAVYFCASNTENTGELFFGEGSRLTVL.

The chain recombines TRBV7-2 with TRBJ2-4; D is unclear. The CDR3 has 14 residues. The germline V and J ends were trimmed by 5 bases and 0 bases, with 8 bases remaining between them. The germline V gene encodes CDR1 SGHTA and CDR2 FQGNSA. DNA for the CDR3: TGTGCCAGCAGCGCCACTTTAGCCAAAAACATTCAGTACTTC. The encoded protein is CASSATLAKNIQYF. Full variable domain (outside the CDR3, taken from reference TRBV7-2 and TRBJ2-4): GAGVSQSPSNKVTEKGKDVELRCDPISGHTALYWYRQSLGQGLEFLIYFQGNSAPDKSGLPSDRFSAERTGGSVSTLTIQRTQQEDSAVYLCASSATLAKNIQYFGAGTRLSVL.

This clonotype was counted at least ten times. As DNA, the CDR3 is TGTGCCATCGGAAGGGGCCCGCGATCCTACGAGCAGTACTTC. It is translated as CAIGRGPRSYEQYF. The J gene is TRBJ2-7, the V gene TRBV28, with a weak D call TRBD1 (5 bases). The V gene lost 10 bases and the J gene lost 1 base, with 17 bases spanning the gap. CDR1 and CDR2 from the germline V gene are MDHEN and SYDVKM. This CDR3 is 14 amino acids long.

V and J are TRBV7-9 and TRBJ2-7; D uncertain. This CDR3 comprises 11 residues. V was trimmed by 0 bases and J by 7 bases, leaving 4 bases between them. Germline CDR1 reads SEHNR; CDR2 reads FQNEAQ (reference sequence). CDR3 coding DNA: TGTGCCAGCAGCTTAGCTGGGGAGCAGTACTTC. Its translation: CASSLAGEQYF. Full variable domain (remainder filled in from reference TRBV7-9 and TRBJ2-7): DTGVSQNPRHKITKRGQNVTFRCDPISEHNRLYWYRQTLGQGPEFLTYFQNEAQLEKSRLLSDRFSAERPKGSFSTLEIQRTEQGDSAMYLCASSLAGEQYFGPGTRLTVT.

This clonotype was seen many times. The V gene is TRBV9, the J gene TRBJ1-5; D is undetermined. CDR3 length equals 15 residues. Trimming shortened V by 0 bases and J by 6 bases, and 13 bases separated the two germline ends. Germline V lookup: CDR1 SGDLS, CDR2 YYNGEE. The CDR3 DNA reads as TGTGCCAGCAGCGTAGTCAATAGGGCTGGTCAGCCCCAGCATTTT. It translates to CASSVVNRAGQPQHF. Combining the CDR3 with reference TRBV9 and TRBJ1-5 gives the whole variable domain DSGVTQTPKHLITATGQRVTLRCSPRSGDLSVYWYQQSLDQGLQFLIQYYNGEERAKGNILERFSAQQFPDLHSELNLSSLELGDSALYFCASSVVNRAGQPQHFGDGTRLSIL.